The next 5 T cell receptor beta chains were all read from a single sample in a study of cytomegalovirus exposure and HLA in healthy donors. PCR employed 60 Vbeta and 13 Jbeta primers. Data came from immunoSEQ multiplex PCR; TCRdb stores just in-frame clones and leaves some out. The table lists tens of thousands of clones, around 80% of them singletons. The sample consisted of PBMCs. Source of these receptors: a man aged 45-65 years in good health and CMV-seronegative.

There are a few counts of this clone. CDR3 sequence reads: CASSPGGDTQYF. As DNA, the CDR3 is TGTGCCAGCAGTCCAGGGGGAGATACGCAGTATTTT. V gene TRBV6-4 combines with J gene TRBJ2-3; TRBD1 aligns across 7 bases. The V gene end was trimmed by 5 bases and the J gene end by 5 bases; junction bases not matched to a gene: 1. This CDR3 contains 12 residues. Germline lookup yields CDR1 MRHNA and CDR2 SNTAGT.

The rearrangement joins TRBV5-4 to TRBJ1-1; TRBD1 matches 10 bases. V shed 4 bases, J shed 5 bases, and the junction held 11 bases outside the gene matches. This CDR3 has 16 amino acids. Germline assignment: CDR1 SGHNT and CDR2 YYREEE (reference sequence). The CDR3 bases are TGTGCCAGCAGCGACGCGTCCCGGGACAGGGGAACTGAAGCTTTCTTT. It is translated as CASSDASRDRGTEAFF.

J is TRBJ1-2 and V is TRBV7-6; 9 bases agree with TRBD1. The CDR3 totals 15 residues. Germline loops: CDR1 SGHVS, CDR2 FNYEAQ. J gave up 4 bases and V 5 bases, and 8 bases lay outside the gene matches. The DNA for the CDR3 is TGTGCCAGCAGCCCGGGGGGACAGGGTATCTATGGCTACACCTTC. Amino acids: CASSPGGQGIYGYTF.

This clone was seen a single time. The rearrangement uses TRBV4-1 and TRBJ1-2; possibly TRBD1 for D (5 bases). CDR1 is MGHRA, CDR2 YSYEKL, per germline. Trimming left V 4 bases short and J 2 bases short, with 8 bases between. The CDR3 covers 13 residues. The CDR3 loop is CASSRGLNYGYTF. The CDR3 nucleotides read TGCGCCAGCAGCCGGGGCTTGAACTATGGCTACACCTTC.

The V gene is TRBV14, the J gene TRBJ1-2; D possibly corresponds to TRBD1 (6 bases). Per the germline V gene, CDR1 is SGHDN and CDR2 is FVKESK. The CDR3 extends over 15 amino acids. Trimming stripped 1 base from V and 7 bases from J, with 16 bases between. CDR3 protein: CASSQVGGGQGGYTF. The CDR3 nucleotides are TGTGCCAGCAGCCAAGTGGGGGGGGGCCAAGGTGGCTACACCTTC.